The 7 T cell receptor beta chains below were found in one sample sequenced in a study of multiple sclerosis patients with progressive multifocal leukoencephalopathy. Time point noted: before natalizumab initiation. Using immunoSEQ multiplex PCR, the repertoire was profiled, and TCRdb retains in-frame clones only, with some absent. The sample records around 30,000 clones, 75% to 90% being singletons. The sequenced sample was PBMCs. The receptors stem from a human donor with multiple sclerosis.

The chain is built from TRBV7-9 and TRBJ2-2; D remains ambiguous. The CDR3 covers 12 residues. The germline V gene encodes CDR1 SEHNR and CDR2 FQNEAQ (reference sequence). The germline V and J ends were trimmed by 4 bases and 2 bases, with 2 bases remaining between them. CDR3 loop: CASSYNTGELFF. The DNA for the CDR3 is TGTGCCAGCAGCTATAACACCGGGGAGCTGTTTTTT.

V is TRBV11-2 and J is TRBJ2-7; D gene ambiguous. CDR3 size: 12 residues. Germline assignment: CDR1 SGHAT and CDR2 FQNNGV. Trimming shortened V by 1 base and J by 6 bases, and 7 bases separated the two germline ends. The CDR3 nucleotides read TGTGCCAGCAGCTTAGCCGTGGGCGAGCAGTACTTC. This codes for CASSLAVGEQYF.

This clone was picked up one time. The chain links TRBV7-2 to TRBJ2-7; 14 bases align to TRBD2. This CDR3 is built from 15 residues. Germline trimming cut 6 bases from V and 4 bases from J; bases unmatched to any gene: 5. CDR1 is SGHTA, CDR2 FQGNSA, per germline. The CDR3 spells CASSQGLAGVYEQYF. CDR3 DNA: TGTGCCAGCAGTCAGGGACTAGCGGGAGTGTACGAGCAGTACTTC.

V gene TRBV28 combines with J gene TRBJ1-2; tentative D call: TRBD1 (6 bases). The CDR3 spans 14 residues. The V and J ends lost 1 base and 6 bases respectively, with 12 bases between them. The germline gives CDR1 MDHEN, CDR2 SYDVKM. In nucleotides, the CDR3 is TGTGCCAGCAGTTTATCTGACAGGATCGATGGCTACACCTTC. This codes for CASSLSDRIDGYTF.

The genes are TRBV6-5 and TRBJ2-1, with 7 bases matching TRBD2. In germline, CDR1 is MNHEY, CDR2 SVGAGI. CDR3 length: 15 amino acids. V shed 3 bases and J 6 bases; nucleotides not matched to a gene: 8. CDR3 sequence (DNA): TGTGCCAGCAGTTATATTGGCGGGAGTCCCAATGAGCAGTTCTTC. This encodes CASSYIGGSPNEQFF.

V and J are TRBV19 and TRBJ2-2; a weak D match, TRBD2 (6 bases). This CDR3 is built from 17 residues. Germline loops: CDR1 LNHDA, CDR2 SQIVND (reference sequence). Trimming took off 3 bases at V and 4 bases at J, with 18 bases between the two ends. The CDR3 loop is CASSMVGGLVGTGELFF. The CDR3, as DNA: TGTGCCAGTAGTATGGTCGGAGGGTTGGTAGGCACCGGGGAGCTGTTTTTT.

The chain joins TRBV5-1 to TRBJ2-2; D is uncertain. The V and J ends lost 4 bases and 3 bases respectively, with 10 bases between them. CDR3 length equals 14 residues. From germline, CDR1 is SGHRS and CDR2 YFSETQ. CDR3 amino acids: CASSLPTDTGELFF. The CDR3 nucleotides are TGCGCCAGCAGCCTTCCCACGGACACCGGGGAGCTGTTTTTT.